These T cell receptor beta chains were read from a single sample in a study of Tregs in tolerant kidney transplant recipients. TCRdb's copy holds only in-frame clones and misses some; the assay was immunoSEQ multiplex PCR. The table lists about 240,000 clones, about 80% of them singletons. The sequenced sample consisted of CD4+ T cells from blood. These receptors all come from a human donor in good health. The CDR3 runs from the conserved cysteine through the conserved F or W. A D gene is named only where the DNA matches it firmly. Not all rows give a size; the values are once, few, many and, for expanded clones, a class.

d_call,clone_size,v_call,j_call,cdr3_aa,cdr3_nt
TRBD1,-,TRBV5-4,TRBJ2-7,CASSSLTGASSYEQYF,TGTGCCAGCAGCTCGCTGACAGGGGCAAGCTCCTACGAGCAGTACTTC
-,few,TRBV10-3,TRBJ1-5,CAISAVNQPQHF,TGTGCCATCAGTGCTGTCAATCAGCCCCAGCATTTT
TRBD1,-,TRBV5-4,TRBJ2-5,CASSSQGAGETQYF,TGTGCCAGCAGCTCACAGGGGGCCGGCGAGACCCAGTACTTC
-,-,TRBV11-3,TRBJ2-2,CASSLDRPFFPDTGELFF,TGTGCCAGCAGCTTAGATCGTCCCTTCTTTCCAGACACCGGGGAGCTGTTTTTT
-,-,TRBV11-3,TRBJ2-1,CASSRRGLRRNEQFF,TGTGCCAGCAGCCGAAGAGGACTACGACGCAATGAGCAGTTCTTC
TRBD1,-,TRBV7-6,TRBJ2-5,CASSLETGVETQYF,TGTGCCAGCAGCTTGGAGACAGGGGTAGAGACCCAGTACTTC
TRBD2,-,TRBV18,TRBJ2-1,CASSPPSGLSYNEQFF,TGTGCCAGCTCACCACCTAGCGGGCTTTCCTACAATGAGCAGTTCTTC
-,-,TRBV20-1,TRBJ2-1,CSASSPNEQFF,TGCAGTGCTAGCAGTCCAAATGAGCAGTTCTTC
-,-,TRBV6-5,TRBJ2-5,CASSRGLGQETQYF,TGTGCCAGCAGCCGGGGACTGGGTCAAGAGACCCAGTACTTC
TRBD1,-,TRBV10-3,TRBJ1-1,CAIKGTGGGTEAFF,TGTGCCATCAAAGGGACAGGGGGGGGCACTGAAGCTTTCTTT
TRBD1,few,TRBV29-1,TRBJ2-5,CSLSTGGVAKTQYF,TGCAGCCTCAGTACAGGGGGCGTCGCGAAGACCCAGTACTTC
-,once,TRBV6-1,TRBJ1-5,CASTSWTDRNQPQHF,TGTGCCAGCACTTCATGGACAGACCGTAATCAGCCCCAGCATTTT
-,once,TRBV18,TRBJ2-1,CASSPTETTYNEQFF,TGTGCCAGCTCACCGACAGAAACGACCTACAATGAGCAGTTCTTC
-,-,TRBV5-1,TRBJ1-1,CASSSPTGSVGTEAFF,TGCGCCAGCAGCTCTCCTACAGGGAGTGTTGGCACTGAAGCTTTCTTT
TRBD2,-,TRBV6-6,TRBJ2-7,CASRGGRTYEQYF,TGTGCCTCACGGGGAGGGCGGACCTACGAGCAGTACTTC
-,-,TRBV5-1,TRBJ1-6,CASSLVAGIGSYNSPLHF,TGCGCCAGCAGCTTGGTAGCCGGTATAGGCTCCTATAATTCACCCCTCCACTTT
-,-,TRBV6-5,TRBJ1-5,CASSYVGNQPQHF,TGTGCCAGCAGTTACGTCGGGAATCAGCCCCAGCATTTT
-,-,TRBV6-5,TRBJ2-7,CASSYASRTSYEQYF,TGTGCCAGCAGTTACGCCTCCAGGACCTCCTACGAGCAGTACTTC
-,once,TRBV7-3,TRBJ1-2,CASSDRDTTPHGYTF,TGTGCCAGCAGCGACCGGGACACTACCCCTCATGGCTACACCTTC
-,-,TRBV7-9,TRBJ1-4,CASTPLAVQPFNEKLFF,TGTGCCAGCACCCCTCTTGCAGTACAACCTTTTAATGAAAAACTGTTTTTT
-,-,TRBV30,TRBJ1-1,CAWSVRGPGAFF,TGTGCCTGGAGTGTACGGGGACCCGGGGCTTTCTTT
-,once,TRBV5-1,TRBJ1-4,CASSLGLGANEKLFF,TGCGCCAGCAGCTTGGGGTTGGGAGCTAATGAAAAACTGTTTTTT
-,-,TRBV6-5,TRBJ2-2,CASSYSNRGTGELFF,TGTGCCAGCAGTTACTCGAATAGGGGCACCGGGGAGCTGTTTTTT
TRBD1,once,TRBV5-4,TRBJ1-2,CASGTGGGNGYTF,TGTGCCAGTGGGACAGGGGGCGGGAATGGCTACACCTTC
-,-,TRBV5-1,TRBJ2-3,CASSLAGGTDTQYF,TGCGCCAGCAGCCTGGCTGGGGGCACAGATACGCAGTATTTT
-,-,TRBV20-1,TRBJ1-2,CSAGQSYGYTF,TGCAGTGCTGGGCAGAGCTATGGCTACACCTTC
-,-,TRBV5-5,TRBJ1-1,CASSLGPGRNTEAFF,TGTGCCAGCAGCTTGGGGCCAGGGAGGAACACTGAAGCTTTCTTT
-,few,TRBV5-1,TRBJ1-5,CASSLGADNQPQHF,TGCGCCAGCAGCTTGGGGGCAGACAATCAGCCCCAGCATTTT
-,-,TRBV9,TRBJ2-5,CASAARGGQETQYF,TGTGCCAGCGCCGCGAGGGGGGGCCAAGAGACCCAGTACTTC
TRBD2,-,TRBV5-4,TRBJ2-2,CASSPPTSGRATGELFF,TGTGCCAGCAGCCCCCCGACTAGCGGGAGAGCCACCGGGGAGCTGTTTTTT
TRBD1,-,TRBV6-5,TRBJ1-2,CASSYLLQGAGSGYTF,TGTGCCAGCAGTTATTTACTACAGGGGGCCGGTAGTGGCTACACCTTC
-,-,TRBV5-1,TRBJ2-1,CASSLNPVRDNEQFF,TGCGCCAGCAGCTTGAACCCGGTTAGGGACAATGAGCAGTTCTTC
-,-,TRBV5-4,TRBJ1-5,CASSLEGYQPQHF,TGTGCCAGCAGCTTGGAGGGTTATCAGCCCCAGCATTTT
-,-,TRBV18,TRBJ1-4,CASSPSRGGEEKLFF,TGTGCCAGCTCACCGTCCCGGGGAGGAGAGGAAAAACTGTTTTTT
-,-,TRBV6-5,TRBJ2-2,CASRNTYTGELFF,TGTGCCAGCAGGAACACCTACACCGGGGAGCTGTTTTTT
-,-,TRBV21-1,TRBJ1-3,CASSTHSGQGAGNTIYF,TGTGCCAGCAGCACTCATTCCGGACAGGGGGCGGGAAACACCATATATTTT
TRBD1,-,TRBV7-9,TRBJ2-7,CASSLKRTGSYEQYF,TGTGCCAGCAGCCTAAAGAGGACAGGTTCCTACGAGCAGTACTTC
-,-,TRBV6-1,TRBJ2-7,CASKGNYEQYF,TGTGCCAGCAAGGGGAACTACGAGCAGTACTTC
-,-,TRBV18,TRBJ1-5,CASSPLRDEQPQHF,TGTGCCAGCTCACCACTCAGGGATGAGCAGCCCCAGCATTTT
-,-,TRBV9,TRBJ1-2,CASYGPPYGYTF,TGTGCCAGCTACGGGCCTCCCTATGGCTACACCTTC
-,-,TRBV7-2,TRBJ2-2,CASSSGLSGTGELFF,TGTGCCAGCAGCTCTGGGCTATCCGGGACCGGGGAGCTGTTTTTT
TRBD1,-,TRBV19,TRBJ1-4,CASDIGTGGPTNEKLFF,TGTGCCAGCGATATCGGGACAGGGGGGCCAACTAATGAAAAACTGTTTTTT
TRBD2,-,TRBV7-8,TRBJ2-7,CASSLTAGGPRVQYF,TGTGCCAGCAGTTTAACGGCGGGGGGGCCCCGCGTGCAGTACTTC
-,-,TRBV6-5,TRBJ2-7,CASRPSDRFSYEQYF,TGTGCCAGCAGACCCTCCGACCGGTTCTCCTACGAGCAGTACTTC
-,-,TRBV6-1,TRBJ2-3,CASSEGGGGFYTQYF,TGTGCCAGCAGTGAAGGAGGGGGAGGATTTTATACGCAGTATTTT
-,once,TRBV7-8,TRBJ1-6,CASSFIESPLHF,TGTGCCAGCAGTTTTATAGAGTCACCCCTCCACTTT
-,once,TRBV4-1,TRBJ2-2,CASSRGTGPGTGELFF,TGCGCCAGCAGCCGTGGAACCGGGCCGGGGACCGGGGAGCTGTTTTTT
-,-,TRBV30,TRBJ2-7,CAWSDPYEQYF,TGTGCCTGGAGCGACCCGTACGAGCAGTACTTC
TRBD1,-,TRBV7-9,TRBJ2-2,CASSPRGTGELFF,TGTGCCAGCAGCCCCAGGGGGACCGGGGAGCTGTTTTTT
TRBD1,-,TRBV18,TRBJ1-5,CASSPPGQGNQPQHF,TGTGCCAGCTCACCACCGGGACAGGGTAATCAGCCCCAGCATTTT
TRBD1,-,TRBV27,TRBJ2-1,CASSILTGLVDNEQFF,TGTGCCAGCAGTATCCTGACAGGGTTGGTTGACAATGAGCAGTTCTTC
-,-,TRBV6-6,TRBJ2-1,CASSPSRTEQFF,TGTGCCAGCAGTCCCTCAAGGACCGAGCAGTTCTTC
-,-,TRBV6-4,TRBJ2-3,CASSDSGSPDTQYF,TGTGCCAGCAGTGATAGTGGGTCCCCAGATACGCAGTATTTT
-,-,TRBV11-2,TRBJ1-1,CASSRTSTEAFF,TGTGCCAGCAGCCGGACGTCCACTGAAGCTTTCTTT
-,-,TRBV6-5,TRBJ2-7,CASSRATHYEQYF,TGTGCCAGCAGCCGAGCAACCCACTACGAGCAGTACTTC
TRBD1,once,TRBV9,TRBJ1-6,CASSGTGGHSPLHF,TGTGCCAGCAGCGGGACAGGGGGCCACTCACCCCTCCACTTT